This T cell receptor beta chain is from a study of CD8 T cells in ankylosing spondylitis (TCRdb year 2017). Concerning the study at large: The study profiled T cell receptor beta repertoires in healthy donors and ankylosing spondylitis patients to find disease-linked TCR variants. In total, the full study cohort was made up of 110 or so healthy donors and 25 to 30 ankylosing spondylitis patients. Peripheral blood was sampled, and synovial fluid was also collected from ankylosing spondylitis patients. Points the paper makes about the study in general: A TCR beta motif of about eight highly homologous amino acid variants appeared characteristic of blood from ankylosing spondylitis patients. Some motif variants were previously reported in synovial fluid and blood of reactive arthritis patients, suggesting common disease-initiation mechanisms. The disease-linked clones showed a CD8+ phenotype and occurred at relatively low frequencies in peripheral blood. The disease-linked clones were reported as significantly enriched in matched synovial fluid samples from ankylosing spondylitis patients.

The sample was run on an Illumina HiSeq 2500. Quantitative 5'-RACE with molecular barcodes was used to prepare TCR beta libraries. As for the original processing: To identify disease-linked TCR variants, a new computational method was used, one built on a probabilistic model of VDJ rearrangement. TCRdb reprocessed the public reads (quality trimming at Q25 with fastp, clone calling with MiXCR) and kept in-frame beta chains. Identical CDR3 protein sequences are pooled into one entry, listed with their most common genes and DNA. TCRdb's processing, not the authors', yielded these V and J calls. The table for this sample lists about 210,000 distinct CDR3 sequences; around 6.6% of them were counted only once. The ten largest clones capture 13% to 15% of the sample. From V the trimming removes 3 bases and from J it removes 5 bases, while the gene matches leave 11 bases of the junction unaccounted for. The CDR3 holds 17 amino acids from the cysteine to the phenylalanine. The read is trimmed to its CDR3 DNA, 51 bases read in frame from base 1. CDR1 and CDR2, looked up from the germline V gene, are ENHRY and SYGVKD.

In this sample, this clonotype turned up many times. No cognate antigen has been identified for it. Qualities for individual bases were not recorded, and no much larger clone is one base off. This sequence was found in a male donor with ankylosing spondylitis. The chain uses TRBV10-3 and TRBJ2-1; 9 bases in the middle match TRBD2. Sequencing used blood, either unsorted or a sorted T cell fraction (not recorded which). The nucleotide sequence reads as follows: TGTGCCATCAGTGACCATATTGGCGGGAGGGCCCACAATGAGCAGTTCTTC. Its protein product is CAISDHIGGRAHNEQFF.